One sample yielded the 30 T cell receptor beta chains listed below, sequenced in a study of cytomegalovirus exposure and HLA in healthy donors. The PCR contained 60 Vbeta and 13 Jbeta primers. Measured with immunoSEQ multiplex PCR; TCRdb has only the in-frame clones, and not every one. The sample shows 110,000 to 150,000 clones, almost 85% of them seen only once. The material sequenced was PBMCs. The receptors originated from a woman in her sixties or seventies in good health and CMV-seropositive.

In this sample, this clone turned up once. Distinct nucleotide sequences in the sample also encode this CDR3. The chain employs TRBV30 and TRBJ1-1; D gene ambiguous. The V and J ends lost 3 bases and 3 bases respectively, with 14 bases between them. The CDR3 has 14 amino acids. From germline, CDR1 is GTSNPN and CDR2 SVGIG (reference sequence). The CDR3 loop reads CAWRLYSPDTEAFF. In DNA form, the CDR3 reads TGTGCCTGGAGACTTTATTCTCCGGACACTGAAGCTTTCTTT. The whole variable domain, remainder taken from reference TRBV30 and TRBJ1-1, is SQTIHQWPATLVQPVGSPLSLECTVEGTSNPNLYWYRQAAGRGLQLLFYSVGIGQISSEVPQNLSASRPQDRQFILSSKKLLLSDSGFYLCAWRLYSPDTEAFFGQGTRLTVV.

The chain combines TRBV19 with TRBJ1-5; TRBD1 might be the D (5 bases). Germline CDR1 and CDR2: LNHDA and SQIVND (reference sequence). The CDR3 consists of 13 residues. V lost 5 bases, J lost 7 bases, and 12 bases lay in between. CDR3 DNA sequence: TGTGCCAGTAGTCCCCGGGGGAGGCAGCCCCAGCATTTT. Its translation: CASSPRGRQPQHF.

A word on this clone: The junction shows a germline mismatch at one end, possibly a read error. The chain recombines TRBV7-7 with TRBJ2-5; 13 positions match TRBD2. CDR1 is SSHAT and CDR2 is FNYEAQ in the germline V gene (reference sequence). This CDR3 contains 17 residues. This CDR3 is CASSPPVLAGGPETQYF. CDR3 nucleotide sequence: TGTGCTAGCAGCCCTCCGGTACTAGCGGGAGGGCCGGAGACCCAGTACTTC.

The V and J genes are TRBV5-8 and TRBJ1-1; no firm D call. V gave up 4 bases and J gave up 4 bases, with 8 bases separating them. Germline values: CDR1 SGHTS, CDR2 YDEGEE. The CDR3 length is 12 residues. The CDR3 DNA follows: TGTGCCAGCAGCATCCGGGGCACTGAAGCTTTCTTT. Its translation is CASSIRGTEAFF.

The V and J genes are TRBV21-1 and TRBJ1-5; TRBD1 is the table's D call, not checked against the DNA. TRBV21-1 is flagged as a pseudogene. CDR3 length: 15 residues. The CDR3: CASPQGETVGGPQHF. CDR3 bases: TGTGCCAGCCCCCAGGGGGAGACAGTCGGTGGACCCCAGCATTTT.

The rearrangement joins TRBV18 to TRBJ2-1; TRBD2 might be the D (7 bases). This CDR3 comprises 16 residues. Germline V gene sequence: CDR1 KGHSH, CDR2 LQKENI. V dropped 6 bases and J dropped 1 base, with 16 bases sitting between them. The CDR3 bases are TGTGCCAGCTCCCTCGCGGGGGCGAAGTCCTACAATGAGCAGTTCTTC. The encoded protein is CASSLAGAKSYNEQFF.

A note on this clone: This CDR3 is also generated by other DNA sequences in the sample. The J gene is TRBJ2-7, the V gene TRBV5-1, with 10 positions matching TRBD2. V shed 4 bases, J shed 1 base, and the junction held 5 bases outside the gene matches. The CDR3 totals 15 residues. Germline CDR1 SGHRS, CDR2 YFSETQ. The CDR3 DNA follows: TGCGCCAGCAGCCGACTAGCGGGTTCGTCCTACGAGCAGTACTTC. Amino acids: CASSRLAGSSYEQYF.

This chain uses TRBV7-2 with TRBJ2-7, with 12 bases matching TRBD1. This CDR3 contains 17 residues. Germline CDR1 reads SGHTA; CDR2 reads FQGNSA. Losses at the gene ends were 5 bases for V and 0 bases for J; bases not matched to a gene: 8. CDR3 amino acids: CASSITGGQGASYEQYF. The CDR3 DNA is TGTGCCAGCAGCATCACGGGGGGACAGGGGGCCTCCTACGAGCAGTACTTC. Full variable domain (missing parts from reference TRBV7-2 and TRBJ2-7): GAGVSQSPSNKVTEKGKDVELRCDPISGHTALYWYRQSLGQGLEFLIYFQGNSAPDKSGLPSDRFSAERTGGSVSTLTIQRTQQEDSAVYLCASSITGGQGASYEQYFGPGTRLTVT.

The CDR3 loop reads CASSYQSAGNTIYF. CDR3 DNA: TGTGCCAGCAGTTATCAATCTGCGGGAAACACCATATATTTT. The rearrangement joins TRBV6-5 to TRBJ1-3; no clear D gene. V lost 3 bases, J lost 4 bases, and 10 bases lay in between. The CDR3 consists of 14 residues. The germline CDR1 and CDR2 sequences are MNHEY and SVGAGI.

The CDR3 here is CASSFGGEEKLFF. As DNA, the CDR3 is TGCGCCAGCAGCTTCGGCGGGGAGGAAAAACTGTTTTTT. This chain uses TRBV5-1 with TRBJ1-4; D is unresolved. There are 13 residues in the CDR3. V was pared by 2 bases and J by 8 bases, with 10 bases between. The germline V gene has CDR1 SGHRS and CDR2 YFSETQ. The whole variable domain, remainder taken from reference TRBV5-1 and TRBJ1-4, is KAGVTQTPRYLIKTRGQQVTLSCSPISGHRSVSWYQQTPGQGLQFLFEYFSETQRNKGNFPGRFSGRQFSNSRSEMNVSTLELGDSALYLCASSFGGEEKLFFGSGTQLSVL.

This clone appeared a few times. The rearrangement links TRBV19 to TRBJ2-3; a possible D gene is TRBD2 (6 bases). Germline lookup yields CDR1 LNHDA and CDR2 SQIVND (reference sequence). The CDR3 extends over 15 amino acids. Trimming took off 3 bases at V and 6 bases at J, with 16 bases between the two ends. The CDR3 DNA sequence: TGTGCCAGTAGTATCTGGAGGACGGGGGATGATACGCAGTATTTT. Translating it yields CASSIWRTGDDTQYF.

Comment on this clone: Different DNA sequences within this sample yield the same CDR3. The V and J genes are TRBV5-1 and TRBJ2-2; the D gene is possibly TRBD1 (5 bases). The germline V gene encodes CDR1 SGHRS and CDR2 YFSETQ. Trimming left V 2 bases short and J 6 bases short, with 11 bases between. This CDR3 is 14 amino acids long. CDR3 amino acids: CASSFGQGPGELFF. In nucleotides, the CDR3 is TGCGCCAGCAGCTTCGGCCAGGGCCCCGGGGAGCTGTTTTTT.

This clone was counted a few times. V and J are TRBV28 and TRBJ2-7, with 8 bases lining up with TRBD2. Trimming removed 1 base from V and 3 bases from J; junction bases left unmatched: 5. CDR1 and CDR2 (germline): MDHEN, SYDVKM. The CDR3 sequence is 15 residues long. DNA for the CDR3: TGTGCCAGCAGTTTATTCAGCGGGAGAGGCTACGAGCAGTACTTC. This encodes CASSLFSGRGYEQYF.

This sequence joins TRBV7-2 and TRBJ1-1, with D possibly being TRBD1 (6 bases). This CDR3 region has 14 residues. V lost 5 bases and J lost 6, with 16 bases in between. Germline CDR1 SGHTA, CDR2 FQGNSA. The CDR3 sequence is CASSILQGPPEAFF. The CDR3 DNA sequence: TGTGCCAGCAGCATTTTGCAGGGGCCGCCTGAAGCTTTCTTT.

The CDR3 DNA reads TGTGCCAGCAGCTTGGCGGGGAACTACGAGCAGTACTTC. Translated: CASSLAGNYEQYF. This rearrangement joins TRBV5-6 to TRBJ2-7; the D gene is possibly TRBD2 (5 bases). Germline V CDR1 and CDR2: SGHDT, YYEEEE. Trimming cost V 0 bases and J 3 bases, with 7 bases left between them. This CDR3 comprises 13 residues.

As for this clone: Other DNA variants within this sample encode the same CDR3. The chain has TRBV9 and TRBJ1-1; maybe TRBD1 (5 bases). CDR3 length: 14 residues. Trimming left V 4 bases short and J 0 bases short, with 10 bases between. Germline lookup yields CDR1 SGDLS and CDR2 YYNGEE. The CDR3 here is CASSPGLLNTEAFF. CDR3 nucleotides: TGTGCCAGCAGCCCGGGACTTCTGAACACTGAAGCTTTCTTT.

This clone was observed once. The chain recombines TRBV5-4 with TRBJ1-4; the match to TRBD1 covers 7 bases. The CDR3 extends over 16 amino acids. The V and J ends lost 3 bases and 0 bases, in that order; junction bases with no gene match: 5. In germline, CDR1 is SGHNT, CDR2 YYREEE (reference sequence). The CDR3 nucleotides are TGTGCCAGCAGCTCGAAGGGGGCTGCAACTAATGAAAAACTGTTTTTT. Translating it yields CASSSKGAATNEKLFF.

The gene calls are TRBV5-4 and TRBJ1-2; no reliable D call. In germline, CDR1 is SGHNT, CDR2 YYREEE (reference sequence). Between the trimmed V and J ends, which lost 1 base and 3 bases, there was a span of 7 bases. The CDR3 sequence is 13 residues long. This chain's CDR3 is CASSLSRDYGYTF. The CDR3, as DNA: TGTGCCAGCAGCTTGTCGAGGGACTATGGCTACACCTTC.

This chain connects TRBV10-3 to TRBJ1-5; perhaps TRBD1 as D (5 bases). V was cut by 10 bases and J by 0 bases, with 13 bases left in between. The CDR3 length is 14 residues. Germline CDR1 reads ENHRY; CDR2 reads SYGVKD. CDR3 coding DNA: TGTGCCACCCGTGACGGGGGTAGCAATCAGCCCCAGCATTTT. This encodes CATRDGGSNQPQHF.

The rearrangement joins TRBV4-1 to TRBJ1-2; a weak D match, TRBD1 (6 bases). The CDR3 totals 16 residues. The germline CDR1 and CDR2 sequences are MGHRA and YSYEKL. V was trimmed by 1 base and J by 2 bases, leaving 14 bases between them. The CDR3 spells CASSQVQGKGNYGYTF. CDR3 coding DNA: TGCGCCAGCAGCCAAGTCCAGGGGAAGGGGAACTATGGCTACACCTTC.

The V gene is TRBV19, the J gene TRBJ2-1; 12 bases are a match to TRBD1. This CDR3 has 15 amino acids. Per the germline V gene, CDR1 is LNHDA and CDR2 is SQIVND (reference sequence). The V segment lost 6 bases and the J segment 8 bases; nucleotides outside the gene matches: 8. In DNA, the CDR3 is TGTGCCAGTAGCCCGCTGGGACAGGGGGCAGATGAGCAGTTCTTC. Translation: CASSPLGQGADEQFF.

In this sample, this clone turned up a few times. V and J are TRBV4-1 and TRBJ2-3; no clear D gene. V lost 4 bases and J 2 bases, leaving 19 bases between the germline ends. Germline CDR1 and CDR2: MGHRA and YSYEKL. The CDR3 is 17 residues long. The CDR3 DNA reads TGCGCCAGCAGCCCTAAGTTGTCGTCCGCACCCACAGATACGCAGTATTTT. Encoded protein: CASSPKLSSAPTDTQYF.

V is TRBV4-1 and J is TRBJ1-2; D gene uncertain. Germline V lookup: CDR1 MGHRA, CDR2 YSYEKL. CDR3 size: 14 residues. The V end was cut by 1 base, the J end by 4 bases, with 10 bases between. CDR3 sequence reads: CASSQGVFSYGYTF. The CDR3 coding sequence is TGCGCCAGCAGCCAAGGAGTTTTCTCCTATGGCTACACCTTC.

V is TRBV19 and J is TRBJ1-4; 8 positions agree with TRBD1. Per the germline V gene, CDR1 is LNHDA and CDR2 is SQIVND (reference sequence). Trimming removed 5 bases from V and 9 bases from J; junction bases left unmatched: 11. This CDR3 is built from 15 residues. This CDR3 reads CASSPRQGREKKLFF. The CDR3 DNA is TGTGCCAGTAGTCCTCGACAGGGGCGAGAGAAAAAACTGTTTTTT.

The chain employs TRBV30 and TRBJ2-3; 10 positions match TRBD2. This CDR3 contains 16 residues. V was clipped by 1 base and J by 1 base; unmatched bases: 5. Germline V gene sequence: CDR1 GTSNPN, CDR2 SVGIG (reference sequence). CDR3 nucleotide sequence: TGTGCCTGGAGTGGGAAGCTAGCGGGGGGCACAGATACGCAGTATTTT. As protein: CAWSGKLAGGTDTQYF.

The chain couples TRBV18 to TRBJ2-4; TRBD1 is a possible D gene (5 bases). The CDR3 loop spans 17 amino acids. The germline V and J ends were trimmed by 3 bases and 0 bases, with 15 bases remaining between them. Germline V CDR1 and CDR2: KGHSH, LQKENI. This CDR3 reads CASSPPAAGQAKNIQYF. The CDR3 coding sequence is TGTGCCAGCTCACCTCCCGCGGCTGGACAAGCCAAAAACATTCAGTACTTC.

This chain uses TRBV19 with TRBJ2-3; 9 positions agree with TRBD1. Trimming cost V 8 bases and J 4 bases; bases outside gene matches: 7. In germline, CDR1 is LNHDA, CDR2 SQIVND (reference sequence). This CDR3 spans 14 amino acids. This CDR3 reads CASSGTGSPDTQYF. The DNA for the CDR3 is TGTGCCAGTTCCGGGACAGGGTCCCCAGATACGCAGTATTTT. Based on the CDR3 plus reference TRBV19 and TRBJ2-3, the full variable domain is DGGITQSPKYLFRKEGQNVTLSCEQNLNHDAMYWYRQDPGQGLRLIYYSQIVNDFQKGDIAEGYSVSREKKESFPLTVTSAQKNPTAFYLCASSGTGSPDTQYFGPGTRLTVL.

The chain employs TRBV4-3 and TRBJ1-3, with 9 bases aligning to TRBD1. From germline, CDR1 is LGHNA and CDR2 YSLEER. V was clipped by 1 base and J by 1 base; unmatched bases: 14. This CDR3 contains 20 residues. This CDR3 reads CASSQGLTGQGLSSGNTIYF. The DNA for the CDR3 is TGCGCCAGCAGCCAAGGATTAACGGGACAGGGACTATCATCTGGAAACACCATATATTTT.

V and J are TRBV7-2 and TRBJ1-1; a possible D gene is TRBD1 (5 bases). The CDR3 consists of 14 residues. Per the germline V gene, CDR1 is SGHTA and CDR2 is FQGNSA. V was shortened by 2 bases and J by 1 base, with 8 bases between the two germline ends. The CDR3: CASSLRGRNTEAFF. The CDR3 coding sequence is TGTGCCAGCAGCTTAAGGGGAAGGAACACTGAAGCTTTCTTT.

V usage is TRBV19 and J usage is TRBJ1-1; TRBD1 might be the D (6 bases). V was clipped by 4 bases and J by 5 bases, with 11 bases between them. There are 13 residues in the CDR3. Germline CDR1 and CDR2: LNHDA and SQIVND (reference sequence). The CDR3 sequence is CASSTYRDTEAFF. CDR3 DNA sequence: TGTGCCAGTAGTACCTACAGGGATACTGAAGCTTTCTTT.